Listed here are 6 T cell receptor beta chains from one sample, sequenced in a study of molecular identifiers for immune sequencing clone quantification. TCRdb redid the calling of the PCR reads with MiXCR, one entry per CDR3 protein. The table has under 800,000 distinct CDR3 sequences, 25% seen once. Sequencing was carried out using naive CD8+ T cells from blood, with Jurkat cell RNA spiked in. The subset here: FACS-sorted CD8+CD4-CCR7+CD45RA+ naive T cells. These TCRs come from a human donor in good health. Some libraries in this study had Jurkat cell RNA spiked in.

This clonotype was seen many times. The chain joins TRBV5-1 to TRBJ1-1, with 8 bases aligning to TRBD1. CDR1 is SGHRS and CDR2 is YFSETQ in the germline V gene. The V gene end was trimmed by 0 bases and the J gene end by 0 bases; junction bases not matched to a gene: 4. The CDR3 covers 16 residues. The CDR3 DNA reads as TGCGCCAGCAGCTTGGACAGGGGGACAATGAACACTGAAGCTTTCTTT. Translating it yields CASSLDRGTMNTEAFF.

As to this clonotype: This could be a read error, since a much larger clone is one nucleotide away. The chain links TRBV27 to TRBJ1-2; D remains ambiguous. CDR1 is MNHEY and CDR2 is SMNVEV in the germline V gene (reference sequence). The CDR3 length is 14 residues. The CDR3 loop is CAGSFKWTNYGYTF. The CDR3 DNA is TGTGCCGGCAGTTTCAAGTGGACTAACTATGGCTACACCTTC.

CDR3 bases: TGTGCCAGCAGTTTATCCTGGACAGGGGGCTACGAGCAGTACTTC. Amino acid sequence: CASSLSWTGGYEQYF. The chain carries TRBV27 and TRBJ2-7; 10 bases are shared with TRBD1. CDR1 is MNHEY and CDR2 is SMNVEV in the germline V gene (reference sequence). V was pared by 0 bases and J by 3 bases, with 2 bases of the junction left unmatched. The CDR3 has 15 amino acids.

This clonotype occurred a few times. This chain's CDR3 is CASSQDRGPGETQYF. In DNA form, the CDR3 reads TGTGCCAGCAGCCAAGATCGAGGGCCAGGGGAGACCCAGTACTTC. The V call is TRBV4-2, the J call TRBJ2-5; D is possibly TRBD1 or TRBD2 (5 bases each). The CDR3 runs to 15 residues. V was shortened by 0 bases and J by 5 bases, with 13 bases between the two germline ends. Per germline, CDR1 LGHNA and CDR2 YNFKEQ.

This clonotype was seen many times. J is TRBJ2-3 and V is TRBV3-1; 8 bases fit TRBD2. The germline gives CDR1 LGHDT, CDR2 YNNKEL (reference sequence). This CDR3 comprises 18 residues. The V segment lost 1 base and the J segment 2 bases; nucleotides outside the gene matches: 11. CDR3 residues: CASSQVVLSGGSTDTQYF. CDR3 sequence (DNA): TGTGCCAGCAGCCAAGTTGTTCTGAGCGGGGGATCCACAGATACGCAGTATTTT.

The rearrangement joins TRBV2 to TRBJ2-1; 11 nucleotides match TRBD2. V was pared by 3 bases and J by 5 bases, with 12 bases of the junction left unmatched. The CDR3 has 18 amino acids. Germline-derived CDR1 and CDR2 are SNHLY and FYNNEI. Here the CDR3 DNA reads TGTGCCAGCAGTGAGGAGAGTGAGGTAGCGGGGGGGGACAATGAGCAGTTCTTC. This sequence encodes CASSEESEVAGGDNEQFF.